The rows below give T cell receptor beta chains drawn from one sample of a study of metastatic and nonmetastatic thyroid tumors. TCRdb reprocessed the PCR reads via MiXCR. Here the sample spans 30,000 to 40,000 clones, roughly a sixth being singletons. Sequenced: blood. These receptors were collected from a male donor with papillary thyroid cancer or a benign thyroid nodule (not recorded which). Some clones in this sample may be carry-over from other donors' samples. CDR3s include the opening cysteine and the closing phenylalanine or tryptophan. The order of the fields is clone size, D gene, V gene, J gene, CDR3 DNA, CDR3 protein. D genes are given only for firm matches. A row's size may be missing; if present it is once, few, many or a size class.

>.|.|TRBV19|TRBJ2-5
TGTGCCAGTAGTCCTCCGGGATTACGAGGAGAGACCCAGTACTTC
CASSPPGLRGETQYF
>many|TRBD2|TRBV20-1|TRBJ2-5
TGCAGTGCCGGACTAGGTTTGGGACAAGAGACCCAGTACTTC
CSAGLGLGQETQYF
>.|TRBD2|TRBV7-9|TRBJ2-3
TGTGCCAGCAGCTCGGGGGGGACGACAGATACGCAGTATTTT
CASSSGGTTDTQYF
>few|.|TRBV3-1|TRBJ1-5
TGTACCAGCAGCCAAGGGGATAGCAATCAGCCCCAGCATTTT
CTSSQGDSNQPQHF
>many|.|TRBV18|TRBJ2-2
TGTGCCAGCTCACCCCAAGGGGCAGGGCCAAACGGGGAGCTGTTTTTT
CASSPQGAGPNGELFF
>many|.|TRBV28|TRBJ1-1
TGTGCCAGCAGTTTTGACCCGAACACTGAAGCTTTCTTT
CASSFDPNTEAFF
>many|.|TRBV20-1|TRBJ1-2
TGCAGTGCTTCCGGTGGGGGGGCAACGAACTATGGCTACACCTTC
CSASGGGATNYGYTF
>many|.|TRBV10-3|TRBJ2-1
TGTGCCATCCGTACGGGGGATGAGCAGTTCTTC
CAIRTGDEQFF
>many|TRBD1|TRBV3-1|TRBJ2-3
TGTGCCAGCAGCTTCAGGGGGAGCACAGATACGCAGTATTTT
CASSFRGSTDTQYF
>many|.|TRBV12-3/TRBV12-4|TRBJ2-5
TGTGCCAGCAGTCAAAAAGAGACCCAGTACTTC
CASSQKETQYF
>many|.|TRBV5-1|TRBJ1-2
TGCGCCAGCAGCCTGGGGGACAAGAACTATGGCTACACCTTC
CASSLGDKNYGYTF
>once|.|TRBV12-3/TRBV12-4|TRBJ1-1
TGTGCCAGCAGGTGGGGGAACACTGAAGCTTTCTTT
CASRWGNTEAFF
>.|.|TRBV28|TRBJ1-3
TGTGCCAGCAGTTTAGCAGCGGGCTCTGGAAACACCATATATTTT
CASSLAAGSGNTIYF
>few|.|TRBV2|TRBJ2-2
TGTGCCAGCAGGAAACAGAACACCTGGGATCTGTTTTTT
CASRKQNTWDLFF
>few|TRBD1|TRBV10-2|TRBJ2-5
TGCGCCAGCAGTGAGCCGAGGACAGGGCAAGAGACCCAGTACTTC
CASSEPRTGQETQYF
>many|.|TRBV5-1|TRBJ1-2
TGCGCCAGCAGCGGGACTTGGGATGGCTACACCTTC
CASSGTWDGYTF
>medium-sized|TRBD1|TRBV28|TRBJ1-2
TGTGCCAGCAGCCCAAACATAACCAGGACAGGGGGACTTAACTATGGCTACACCTTC
CASSPNITRTGGLNYGYTF
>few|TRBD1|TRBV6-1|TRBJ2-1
TGTGCCAGCATAGGGACAGACTTCTACAATGAGCAGTTCTTC
CASIGTDFYNEQFF
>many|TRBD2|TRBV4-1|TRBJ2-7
TGCGCCAGCAGCCAACCGTTACTTAGGACTAGCGGGAGAGACGAGCAGTACTTC
CASSQPLLRTSGRDEQYF
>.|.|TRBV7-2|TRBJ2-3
TGTGCCAGCAGCTTAGCCACTAGCAGCACAGATACGCAGTATTTT
CASSLATSSTDTQYF
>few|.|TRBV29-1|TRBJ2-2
TGCAGCGTTGAACAGGCGGACGGGGAGCTGTTTTTT
CSVEQADGELFF
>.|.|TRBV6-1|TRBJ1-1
TGTGCCAGCAGTGCTGGTTCGGCAGGTCCTAACACTGAAGCTTTCTTT
CASSAGSAGPNTEAFF
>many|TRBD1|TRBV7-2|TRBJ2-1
TGTGCCAGCAGCTGGGACAGGGGGCACAATGAGCAGTTCTTC
CASSWDRGHNEQFF
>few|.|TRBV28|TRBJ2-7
TGTGCCAGTTCAATCCCGAGTGCCTACGGGCAGTACTTC
CASSIPSAYGQYF
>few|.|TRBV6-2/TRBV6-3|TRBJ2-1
TGTGCCAGCGGTTACGCACCGCCCAGTACCTACAATGAGCAGTTCTTC
CASGYAPPSTYNEQFF